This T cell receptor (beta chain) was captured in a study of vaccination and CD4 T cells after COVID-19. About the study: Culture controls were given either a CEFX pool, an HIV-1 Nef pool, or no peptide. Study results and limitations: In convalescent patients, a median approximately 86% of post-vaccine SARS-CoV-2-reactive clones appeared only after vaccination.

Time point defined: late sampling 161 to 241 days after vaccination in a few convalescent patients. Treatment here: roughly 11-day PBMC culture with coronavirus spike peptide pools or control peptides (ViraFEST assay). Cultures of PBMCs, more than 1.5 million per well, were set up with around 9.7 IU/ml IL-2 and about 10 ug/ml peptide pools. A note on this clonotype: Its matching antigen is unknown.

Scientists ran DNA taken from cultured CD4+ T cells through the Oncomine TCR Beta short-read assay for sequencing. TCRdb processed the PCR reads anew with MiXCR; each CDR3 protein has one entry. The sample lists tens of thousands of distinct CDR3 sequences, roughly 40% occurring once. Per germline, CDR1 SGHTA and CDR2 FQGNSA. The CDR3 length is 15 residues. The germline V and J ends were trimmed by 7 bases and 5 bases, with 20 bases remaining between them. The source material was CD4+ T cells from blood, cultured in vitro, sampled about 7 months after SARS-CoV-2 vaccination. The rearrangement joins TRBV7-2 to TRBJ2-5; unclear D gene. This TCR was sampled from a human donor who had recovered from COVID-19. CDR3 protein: CASIASLGNAETQYF. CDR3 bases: TGTGCCAGCATCGCGTCCTTAGGGAACGCGGAGACCCAGTACTTC.